These 2 T cell receptor beta chains came from one sample sequenced in a study of cytomegalovirus exposure and HLA in healthy donors. The PCR was carried out with 60 Vbeta primers and 13 Jbeta primers. Some clones are missing from TCRdb's copy, which holds only in-frame ones; the method was immunoSEQ multiplex PCR. Of about 130,000 clones in the sample, about 78% were seen once. Sample: PBMCs. The receptor source for this set is a human donor in good health.

The chain couples TRBV13 to TRBJ2-7, with D possibly TRBD2 on 6 matching bases. Deletions cut 5 bases from V and 4 bases from J, with 9 bases between. This CDR3 has 12 residues. The germline gives CDR1 PRHDT, CDR2 FYEKMQ (reference sequence). CDR3: CASSRGSYEQYF. The CDR3 DNA reads TGTGCCAGCAGCCGGGGGAGTTACGAGCAGTACTTC.

A word on this clone: The sample contains more than one DNA sequence encoding this CDR3. The chain recombines TRBV7-2 with TRBJ1-1; no definite D call. Deletions cut 5 bases from V and 7 bases from J, with 17 bases between. CDR1 and CDR2 from the germline V gene are SGHTA and FQGNSA. The CDR3 has 14 residues. Here the CDR3 reads CASSLKRGGSEAFF. The CDR3 bases are TGTGCCAGCAGCCTGAAGAGAGGAGGTAGTGAAGCTTTCTTT.